This entry is about one T cell receptor beta chain. These data are taken from a study of OX40 agonist ivuxolimab in advanced cancers. Background on the study: At doses from 0.01 to 10 mg/kg, patients were given intravenous ivuxolimab every 2 weeks. Patients receiving dose escalation had hepatocellular carcinoma, melanoma, renal cell or head and neck cancer.

This CDR3 contains 14 residues. Germline V CDR1 and CDR2: LGHNT, FRNRAP. V lost 6 bases and J 9 bases, leaving 18 bases between the germline ends. Profiling relied on immunoSEQ multiplex PCR, and the TCRdb table lists in-frame clones only, not all of them. Seen here are tens of thousands of clones, about 88% observed once, and the top ten hold about 12%. The TCR comes from an adult with an advanced solid tumor such as melanoma, head and neck, liver or kidney cancer. The chain combines TRBV12-5 with TRBJ2-1; tentatively, D is TRBD2 (6 bases). This specimen was CD4+ or CD8+ T cells sorted from blood, taken in a trial of the OX40 agonist ivuxolimab. DNA for the CDR3: TGTGCTAGTGGCTCGGACTACCGGAGAGGTGAGCAGTTCTTC. This encodes CASGSDYRRGEQFF.